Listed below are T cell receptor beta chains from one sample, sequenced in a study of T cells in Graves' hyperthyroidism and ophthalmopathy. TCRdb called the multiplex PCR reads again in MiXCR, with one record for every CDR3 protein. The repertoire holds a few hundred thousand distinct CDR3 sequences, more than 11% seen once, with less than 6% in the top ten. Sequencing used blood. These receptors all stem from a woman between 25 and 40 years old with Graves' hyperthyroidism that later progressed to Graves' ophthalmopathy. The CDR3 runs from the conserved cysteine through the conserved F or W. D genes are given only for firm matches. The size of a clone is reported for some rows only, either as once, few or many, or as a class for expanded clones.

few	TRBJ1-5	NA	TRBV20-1	TGCAGTGCTAGGGAGGGTCAGCAGCCCCAGCATTTT	CSAREGQQPQHF
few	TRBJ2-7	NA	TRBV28	TGTGCCAGCTTCAACAGGGACTACGAGCAGTACTTC	CASFNRDYEQYF
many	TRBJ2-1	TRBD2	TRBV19	TGTGCCAGTAGTATCTCAGCGGGAGCATCCTACAATGAGCAGTTCTTC	CASSISAGASYNEQFF
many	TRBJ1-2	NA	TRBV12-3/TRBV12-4	TGTGCCAGCAGTTTATCCACTAACTATGGCTACACCTTC	CASSLSTNYGYTF
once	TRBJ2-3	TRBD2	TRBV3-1	TGTACCAGCAGCCAGCGGGAGGGCCGGGATACGCAGTATTTT	CTSSQREGRDTQYF
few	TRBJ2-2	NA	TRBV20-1	TGCAGTGCTAGAGGGGGCGGAACGAACACCGGGGAGCTGTTTTTT	CSARGGGTNTGELFF
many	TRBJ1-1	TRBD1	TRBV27	TGTGCCAGCAGCCAGGGGACAGGGGGATTGAGCACTGAAGCTTTCTTT	CASSQGTGGLSTEAFF
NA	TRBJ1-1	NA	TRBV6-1	TGTGCCAGCAGCCGTGAGACAGACTTGAACACTGAAGCTTTCTTT	CASSRETDLNTEAFF
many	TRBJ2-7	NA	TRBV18	TGTGCCAGCTCACCACCGGGGGACCCCTACGAGCAGTACTTC	CASSPPGDPYEQYF
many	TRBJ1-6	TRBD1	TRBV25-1	TGTGCCAGCACCGGGACAGGGGCCTCACCCCTCCACTTT	CASTGTGASPLHF
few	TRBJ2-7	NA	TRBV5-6	TGTGCCAGCAGCTTGGGGGGGCTACCCTACGAGCAGTACTTC	CASSLGGLPYEQYF
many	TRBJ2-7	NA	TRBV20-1	TGCAGTGCTTCACCAGGGGTCGACTACGAGCAGTACTTC	CSASPGVDYEQYF
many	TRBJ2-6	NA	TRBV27	TGTGCCACCCGAAGACAAGGTTCGGGCCCTGGGGCCAACGTCCTGACTTTC	CATRRQGSGPGANVLTF
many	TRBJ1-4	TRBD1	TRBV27	TGTGCCAGCAGTTTCGTCAGGGGGGCTGCAACTAATGAAAAACTGTTTTTT	CASSFVRGAATNEKLFF
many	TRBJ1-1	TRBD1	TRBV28	TGTGCCAGCACGACAGGGGCGGTAACTGAAGCTTTCTTT	CASTTGAVTEAFF
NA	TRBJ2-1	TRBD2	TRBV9	TGTGCCAGCAGCGTAGATCGGGAGGGCCAGGGGAACAATGAGCAGTTCTTC	CASSVDREGQGNNEQFF
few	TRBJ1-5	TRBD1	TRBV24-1	TGTGCCACCAGTTACGGGACAGAGAATCAGCCCCAGCATTTT	CATSYGTENQPQHF
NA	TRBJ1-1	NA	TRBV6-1	TGTGCCAGCAGGGGTGCCCAGGGGCAGGGCGACACTGAAGCTTTCTTT	CASRGAQGQGDTEAFF
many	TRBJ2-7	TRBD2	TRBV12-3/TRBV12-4	TGTGCCAGCAGTTTATCGAGCGGGAGTGAAACCTACGAGCAGTACTTC	CASSLSSGSETYEQYF
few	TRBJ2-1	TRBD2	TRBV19	TGTGCCAGTCCAAATGCTAGCGGGAGGTGGAATGAGCAGTTCTTC	CASPNASGRWNEQFF
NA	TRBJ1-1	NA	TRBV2	TGTGCCAGCAGAGCCAGTAGAATCACTGAAGCTTTCTTT	CASRASRITEAFF
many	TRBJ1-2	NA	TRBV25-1	TGTGCCGCCGCGATACAGGGAAACTATGGCTACACCTTC	CAAAIQGNYGYTF
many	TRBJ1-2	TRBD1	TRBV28	TGTGCCAGCATACAGGGGGAGACTAACTATGGCTACACCTTC	CASIQGETNYGYTF
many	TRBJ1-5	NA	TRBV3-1	TGTGCCAGCAGCGACAGCAAGAATCAGCCCCAGCATTTT	CASSDSKNQPQHF
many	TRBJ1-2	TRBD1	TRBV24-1	TGTGCCACCAGTGAGTCGACAGGGCTGGGTGGCTACACCTTC	CATSESTGLGGYTF
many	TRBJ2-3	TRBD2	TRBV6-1	TGTGCCAGCAGTAGGCGCGGGACTAGCGGGATGTCAGATACGCAGTATTTT	CASSRRGTSGMSDTQYF
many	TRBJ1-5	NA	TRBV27	TGTGCCAGCAGTTTTCAGGGGCGCAATCAGCCCCAGCATTTT	CASSFQGRNQPQHF
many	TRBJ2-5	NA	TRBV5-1	TGCGCCAGCTCCGGTACCGGGACACCCCAGGAGACCCAGTACTTC	CASSGTGTPQETQYF
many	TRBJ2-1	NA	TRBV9	TGTGCCAGCAGCCGGATGCCGGGACCCCCGGGGAATGAGCAGTTCTTC	CASSRMPGPPGNEQFF
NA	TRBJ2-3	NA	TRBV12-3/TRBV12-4	TGTGCCAGCAGTCCCTACCCAGATACGCAGTATTTT	CASSPYPDTQYF
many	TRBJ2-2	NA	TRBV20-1	TGCAGTGGAGGCGGGGCGAACACCGGGGAGCTGTTTTTT	CSGGGANTGELFF
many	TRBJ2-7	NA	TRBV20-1	TGCAGTGCTCCTCGGGACGGTTCCTACGAGCAGTACTTC	CSAPRDGSYEQYF
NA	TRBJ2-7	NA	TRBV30	TGTGCCTGGAGTGGGGGGACCGCTGAGCAACGGGAGCGGTACTTC	CAWSGGTAEQRERYF
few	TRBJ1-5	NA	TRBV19	TGTGCCAGTAGTATGGGGAGGTTCCCTAGCAATCAGCCCCAGCATTTT	CASSMGRFPSNQPQHF
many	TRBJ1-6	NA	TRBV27	TGTGCCAGCAGTTTGTCCAGGGCTAATTCACCCCTCCACTTT	CASSLSRANSPLHF
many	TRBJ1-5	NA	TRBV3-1	TGTGCCAGCAGCCTTGACTTGGGCAATCAGCCCCAGCATTTT	CASSLDLGNQPQHF
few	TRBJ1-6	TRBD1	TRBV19	TGTGCCAGTAGCACCGGGACAGTTAATTCACCCCTCCACTTT	CASSTGTVNSPLHF
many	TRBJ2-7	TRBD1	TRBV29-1	TGCAGCGTGCTAGAAACAGGGGGGAACGAGCAGTACTTC	CSVLETGGNEQYF
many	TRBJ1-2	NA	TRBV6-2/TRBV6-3	TGTGCCAGCAGTTACGTGGGGAACTATGGCTACACCTTC	CASSYVGNYGYTF
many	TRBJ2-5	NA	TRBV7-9	TGTGCCAGCAGCAAGTCGGGACACCAAGAGACCCAGTACTTC	CASSKSGHQETQYF
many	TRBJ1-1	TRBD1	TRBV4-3	TGCGCCAGCAGCCAAGATACCAGGGGGACTGAAGCTTTCTTT	CASSQDTRGTEAFF
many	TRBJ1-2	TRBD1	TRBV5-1	TGCGCCAGCAGCGTGGGGACAGGGAACTATGGCTACACCTTC	CASSVGTGNYGYTF
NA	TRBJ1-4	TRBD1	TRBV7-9	TGTGCCAGCAGCTTAGGGGACAGACCAACTAATGAAAAACTGTTTTTT	CASSLGDRPTNEKLFF
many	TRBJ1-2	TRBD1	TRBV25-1	TGTGCCAGCAGTGGACGGACAGGGGGCGTATGGTATGGCTACACCTTC	CASSGRTGGVWYGYTF
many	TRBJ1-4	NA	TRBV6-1	TGTGCCAGCAGTGAAGCCAACTTAAGGGGAACTAATGAAAAACTGTTTTTT	CASSEANLRGTNEKLFF
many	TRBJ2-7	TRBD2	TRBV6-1	TGTGCCAGCAGTGATCTGACTAGCGGCTACGAGCAGTACTTC	CASSDLTSGYEQYF
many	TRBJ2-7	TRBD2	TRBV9	TGTGCCAGCAGCAAGGGGACTAGCGGGATCCCCTACGAGCAGTACTTC	CASSKGTSGIPYEQYF
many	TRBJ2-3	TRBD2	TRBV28	TGTGCCAGCAGCCAAGGACTTCTCTCGGGGGGTACGCAGTATTTT	CASSQGLLSGGTQYF
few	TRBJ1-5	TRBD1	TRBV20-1	TGCAGCGCGACGAAGGGACAGGAGCCCCAGCATTTT	CSATKGQEPQHF
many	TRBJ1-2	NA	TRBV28	TGTGCCAGCACCCTAGTACCTGGTCTGAACTATGGCTACACCTTC	CASTLVPGLNYGYTF
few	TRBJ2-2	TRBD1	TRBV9	TGTGCCAGCAGCGGGACAGGGGCCGGGGAGCTGTTTTTT	CASSGTGAGELFF
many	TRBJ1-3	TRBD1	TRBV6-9	TGTGCCAGCAGTATGTACGACAGGGTAGGAGGAAACACCATATATTTT	CASSMYDRVGGNTIYF
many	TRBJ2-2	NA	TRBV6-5	TGTGCCAGCAGTTACTCTCCGACAGGCCCTGCCAACACCGGGGAGCTGTTTTTT	CASSYSPTGPANTGELFF
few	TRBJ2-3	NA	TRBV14	TGTGCCAGCAGCCTTCGAACGGGGGGCCCTGCGGATACGCAGTATTTT	CASSLRTGGPADTQYF
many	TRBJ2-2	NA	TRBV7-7	TGTGCTAGCCGATCAGGGGTGCCCGGGGAGCTGTTTTTT	CASRSGVPGELFF
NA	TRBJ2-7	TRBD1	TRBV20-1	TGCAGTGCGGGCGGGCAGGGGGAAGGATACGAGCAGTACTTC	CSAGGQGEGYEQYF
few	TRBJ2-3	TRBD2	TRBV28	TGTGCCAGCAGTCAAAACGCCGGGACTAGCGGCACAGATACGCAGTATTTT	CASSQNAGTSGTDTQYF